The present TCR beta chain was sequenced within a study of shared clonotypes between healthy human individuals. The CDR3 extends over 15 amino acids. V was pared by 0 bases and J by 3 bases, with 6 bases between. Germline assignment: CDR1 MDHEN and CDR2 SYDVKM. Terminally differentiated effector memory CD45RA+ cells were excluded by CCR7 positive selection of CD45RO-negative cells. Investigators spread the genomic DNA of each subset evenly over several immunoSEQ plates. Using immunoSEQ multiplex PCR, the repertoire was profiled, and TCRdb retains in-frame clones only, with some absent. The sample gives about 600,000 clones, about 98% of which show up once; 0.25% to 0.35% is in the top ten. A word on this clone: Its specificity is unknown.

Study-wide results and limits: Larger richness was generally estimated for naive than memory subsets. All-four-donor shared clonotypes had higher generation probabilities than non-shared clonotypes did. Blood alone was sampled, and tissue repertoires likely differ.

The gene calls are TRBV28 and TRBJ2-6; D is unresolved. The sequenced material came from naive CD8+ T cells sorted from blood. The TCR sequence derives from a man in his thirties or forties in good health. The CDR3 DNA reads TGTGCCAGCAGTTTATGGGGCCTTGGGGCCAACGTCCTGACTTTC. Translating gives CASSLWGLGANVLTF.